These T cell receptor beta chains were read from a single sample in a study of CD8 T cells in Susac syndrome. TCRdb called the immunoSEQ multiplex PCR reads again in MiXCR, with one record for every CDR3 protein. The sample holds 95,000 to 150,000 distinct CDR3 sequences; over 85% are singletons and the top ten take around 0.2%. Sequencing used CD8+ T cells from PBMCs. Source of these receptors: a human donor with Susac syndrome. The CDR3 runs from the conserved cysteine through the conserved F or W.

TRBJ2-5 TRBV7-9 CASSPPRGAYQETQYF
TRBJ1-5 TRBV30 CAWTTSGRVHQPQHF
TRBJ2-3 TRBV6-5 CASSYGTGGVDTQYF
TRBJ2-5 TRBV2 CASRGATVETQYF
TRBJ2-1 TRBV20-1 CSALDRESSYNEQFF
TRBJ2-1 TRBV5-1 CASSLWSSDEQFF
TRBJ2-5 TRBV3-1 CASSQDGGAGETQYF
TRBJ2-5 TRBV3-1 CASSQVGGAETQYF
TRBJ2-3 TRBV7-9 CASSQDRGGPDTQYF
TRBJ1-5 TRBV20-1 CSAQTWNSNQPQHF
TRBJ2-7 TRBV4-3 CASSPSGNSYEQYF
TRBJ1-5 TRBV19 CASSKGQLNQPQHF